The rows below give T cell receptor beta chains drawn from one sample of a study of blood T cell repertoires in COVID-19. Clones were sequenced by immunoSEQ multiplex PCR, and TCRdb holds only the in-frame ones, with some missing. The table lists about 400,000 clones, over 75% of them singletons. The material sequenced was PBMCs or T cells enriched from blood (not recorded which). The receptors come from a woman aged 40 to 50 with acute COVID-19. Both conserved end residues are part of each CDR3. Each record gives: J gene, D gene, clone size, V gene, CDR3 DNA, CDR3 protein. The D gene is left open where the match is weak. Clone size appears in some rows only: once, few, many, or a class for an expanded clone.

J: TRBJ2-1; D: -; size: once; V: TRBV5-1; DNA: TGCGCCAGCAGCGCATCAACTAGATTCAATGAGCAGTTCTTC; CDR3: CASSASTRFNEQFF
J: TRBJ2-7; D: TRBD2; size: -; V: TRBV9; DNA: TGTGCCAGCAGCGTAGTGACTAGCGGGGGCGAGCAGTACTTC; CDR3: CASSVVTSGGEQYF
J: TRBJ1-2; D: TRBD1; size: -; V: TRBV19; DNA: TGTGCCAGTACCAGACAGGGCGTAGTTGGCTATGGCTACACCTTC; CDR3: CASTRQGVVGYGYTF
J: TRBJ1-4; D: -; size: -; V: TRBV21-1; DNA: TGTGCCAGCAGCAAACTCAGGGAACAACTGTTTTTT; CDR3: CASSKLREQLFF
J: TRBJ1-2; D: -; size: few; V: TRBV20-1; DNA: TGCAGTGCTAGAGATCAGGATGGCTACACCTTC; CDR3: CSARDQDGYTF
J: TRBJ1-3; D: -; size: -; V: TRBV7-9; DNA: TGTGCCAGCAGCCGGGTGTCTGGAAACACCATATATTTT; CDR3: CASSRVSGNTIYF
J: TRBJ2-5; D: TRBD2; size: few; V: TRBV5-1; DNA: TGCGCCAGCAGCCTCGGGACTAGCGGGGGAAAAGAGACCCAGTACTTC; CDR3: CASSLGTSGGKETQYF
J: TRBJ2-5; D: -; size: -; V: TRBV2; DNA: TGTGCCAGCAGTGAAGCGCTGGGGCAAGCGCAGGAGACCCAGTACTTC; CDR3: CASSEALGQAQETQYF
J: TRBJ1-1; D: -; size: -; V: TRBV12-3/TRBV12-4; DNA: TGTGCCAGCAGAAAGTTCGGGGACACTGAAGCTTTCTTT; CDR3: CASRKFGDTEAFF
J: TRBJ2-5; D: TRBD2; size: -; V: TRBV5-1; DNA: TGCGCCAGCAGCTTCCTCGGGGGGGAGACCCAGTACTTC; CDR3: CASSFLGGETQYF
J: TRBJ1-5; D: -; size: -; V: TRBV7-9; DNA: TGTGCCAGCAGCGCGACAGGCGTCAGCAATCAGCCCCAGCATTTT; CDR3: CASSATGVSNQPQHF
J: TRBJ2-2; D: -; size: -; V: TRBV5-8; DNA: TGTGCCAGCAGCTTCACGGGGGGCGTCACCGGGGAGCTGTTTTTT; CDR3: CASSFTGGVTGELFF
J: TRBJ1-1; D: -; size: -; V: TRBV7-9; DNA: TGTGCCAGCAGCGCCCGGACAGAAACGAACACTGAAGCTTTCTTT; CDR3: CASSARTETNTEAFF
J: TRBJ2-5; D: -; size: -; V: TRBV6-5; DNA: TGTGCCAGCAGTTACTTGGCAAGGGGAGAGACCCAGTACTTC; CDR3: CASSYLARGETQYF
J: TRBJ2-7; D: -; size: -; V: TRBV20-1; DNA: TGCAGTGCGCGGTCGAGAGCCGAGCAGTACTTC; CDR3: CSARSRAEQYF
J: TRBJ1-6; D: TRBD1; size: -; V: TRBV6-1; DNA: TGTGCCAGCAGTGAAGGGGACAGATTTAATTCACCCCTCCACTTT; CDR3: CASSEGDRFNSPLHF
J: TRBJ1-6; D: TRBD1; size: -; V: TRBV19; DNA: TGTGCCAGTAACGTGGGGACAGGGCATTCACCCCTCCACTTT; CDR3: CASNVGTGHSPLHF
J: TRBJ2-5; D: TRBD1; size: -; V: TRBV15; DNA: TGTGCCACCAGCCGAGGGACAGGGGGGGTGACCCAGTACTTC; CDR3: CATSRGTGGVTQYF
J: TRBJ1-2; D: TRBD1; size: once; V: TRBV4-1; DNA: TGCGCCAGCAGCCGAGCGGGACAGGGGTGGGAAAACTATGGCTACACCTTC; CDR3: CASSRAGQGWENYGYTF
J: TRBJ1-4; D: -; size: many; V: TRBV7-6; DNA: TGTGCCAGCAGCTTAGGGTATTACAGGGTTGGGGAAAAACTGTTTTTT; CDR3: CASSLGYYRVGEKLFF
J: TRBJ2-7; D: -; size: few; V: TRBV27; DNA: TGTGCCAGCACCGCTCCAAGGTTCGGCGGAAGAGGCGAGCAGTACTTC; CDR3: CASTAPRFGGRGEQYF
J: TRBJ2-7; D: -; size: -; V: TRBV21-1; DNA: TGTGCCAGCAGCAAAGGTTTCGACAGGTCGTCCCCCGAGCAGTACTTC; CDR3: CASSKGFDRSSPEQYF
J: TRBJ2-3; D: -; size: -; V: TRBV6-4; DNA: TGTGCCAGCAAGCCCTATTATTATAAGAATTTCCGTACGCAGTATTTT; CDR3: CASKPYYYKNFRTQYF
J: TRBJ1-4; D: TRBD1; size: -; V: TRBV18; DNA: TGTGCCAGCGGGAACAGGGGATTGGGTGAAAAACTGTTTTTT; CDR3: CASGNRGLGEKLFF
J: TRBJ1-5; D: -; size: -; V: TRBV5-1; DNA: TGCGCCAGCAGCTTGGGAAGTCTAGGACAGCCCCAGCATTTT; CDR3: CASSLGSLGQPQHF
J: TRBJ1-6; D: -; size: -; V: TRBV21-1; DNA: TGTGCCAGCAGCGCCCCAACGGGGGATTATAATTCACCCCTCCACTTT; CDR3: CASSAPTGDYNSPLHF
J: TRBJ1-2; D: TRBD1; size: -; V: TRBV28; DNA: TGTGCCAGCAGTGAAAGGACAGGGAACATCTATGGCTACACCTTC; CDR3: CASSERTGNIYGYTF
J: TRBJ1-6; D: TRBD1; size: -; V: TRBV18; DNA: TGTGCCAGCTCACCGGACAGGTCTAATTCACCCCTCCACTTT; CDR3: CASSPDRSNSPLHF
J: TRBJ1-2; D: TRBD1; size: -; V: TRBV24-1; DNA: TGTGCCACCAGTGACTCCGGGACAGCCCCCTATGGCTACACCTTC; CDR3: CATSDSGTAPYGYTF
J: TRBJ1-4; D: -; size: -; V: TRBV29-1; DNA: TGCAGCGTTGAAGATCGAGGGGGAGAAAAACTGTTTTTT; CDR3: CSVEDRGGEKLFF
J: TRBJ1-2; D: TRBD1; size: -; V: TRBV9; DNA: TGTGCCAGCAGCGTCGAGGACAGGCCCTATGGCTACACCTTC; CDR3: CASSVEDRPYGYTF
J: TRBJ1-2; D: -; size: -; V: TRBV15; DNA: TGTGCCACCAGCAGAGATCGGGGGGGCGTCGGGAACTATGGCTACACCTTC; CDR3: CATSRDRGGVGNYGYTF
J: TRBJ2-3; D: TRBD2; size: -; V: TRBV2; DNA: TGTGCCAGCAGTGCCGGGACTAGCGGGGGGACAAAGCAGTATTTT; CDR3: CASSAGTSGGTKQYF
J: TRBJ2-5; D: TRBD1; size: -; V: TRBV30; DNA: TGTGCCTGGAAGGGACAGGGGTACCAAGAGACCCAGTACTTC; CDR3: CAWKGQGYQETQYF
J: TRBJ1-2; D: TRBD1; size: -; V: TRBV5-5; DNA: TGTGCCAGCAGCCGGACTAATTACAGGGGAAGTGGCTACACCTTC; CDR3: CASSRTNYRGSGYTF
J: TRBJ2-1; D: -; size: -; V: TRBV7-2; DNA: TGTGCCAGCAGCTCGGACAGCTGGAACCTCTACAATGAGCAGTTCTTC; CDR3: CASSSDSWNLYNEQFF
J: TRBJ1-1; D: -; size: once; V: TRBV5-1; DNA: TGCGCCAGCAGCCGACGGGATATCTTGGGGAACACTGAAGCTTTCTTT; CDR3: CASSRRDILGNTEAFF
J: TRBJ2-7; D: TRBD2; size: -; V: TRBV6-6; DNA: TGTGCCAGCAAGACCCGGGACGGGGGGATCTACGAGCAGTACTTC; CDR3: CASKTRDGGIYEQYF
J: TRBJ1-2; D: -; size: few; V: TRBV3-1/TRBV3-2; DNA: TGTGCCAGCAGCCAAGATCACAACCGCTATGGCTACACCTTC; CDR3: CASSQDHNRYGYTF
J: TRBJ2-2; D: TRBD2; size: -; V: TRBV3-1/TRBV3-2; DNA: TGTGCCAGCAGCCGTCAAGCGGGGAGGAACACCGGGGAGCTGTTTTTT; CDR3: CASSRQAGRNTGELFF
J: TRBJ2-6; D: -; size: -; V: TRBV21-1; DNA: TGTGCCAGCAGCGTAGACTCTGGGGCCAACGTCCTGACTTTC; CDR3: CASSVDSGANVLTF
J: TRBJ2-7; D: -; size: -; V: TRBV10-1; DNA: TGCGCCAGCAGTGAGTCTAGACAATACGAGCAGTACTTC; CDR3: CASSESRQYEQYF
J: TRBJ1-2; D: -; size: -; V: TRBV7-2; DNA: TGTGCCAGCAGCTTAGACAGGACATCCTATGGCTACACCTTC; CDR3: CASSLDRTSYGYTF
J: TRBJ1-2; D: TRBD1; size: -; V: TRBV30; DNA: TGTGCCCAGGGGGCGAGGTATGGCTACACCTTC; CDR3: CAQGARYGYTF
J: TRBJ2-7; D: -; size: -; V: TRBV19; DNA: TGTGCCAGTAGTATGTTCCTCTCCTACGAGCAGTACTTC; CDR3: CASSMFLSYEQYF
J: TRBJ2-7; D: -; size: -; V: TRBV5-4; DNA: TGTGCCAGCAGCTTGGGGACTGACTCCTACGAGCAGTACTTC; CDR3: CASSLGTDSYEQYF
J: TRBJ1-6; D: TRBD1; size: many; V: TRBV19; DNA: TGTGCCAGTACCCGGACAGGGAATTCACCCCTCCACTTT; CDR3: CASTRTGNSPLHF
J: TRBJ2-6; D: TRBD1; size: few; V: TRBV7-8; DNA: TGTGCCACTCCGGGACAGGGGGTCTCTGGGGCCAACGTCCTGACTTTC; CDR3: CATPGQGVSGANVLTF
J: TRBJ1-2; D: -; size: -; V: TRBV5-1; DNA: TGCGCCAGCAGCTTGGCGGGGTTCTATGGCTACACCTTC; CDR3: CASSLAGFYGYTF
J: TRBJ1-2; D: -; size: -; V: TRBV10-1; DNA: TGCGCCAGCAAAAAGGGGTATGGCTACACCTTC; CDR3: CASKKGYGYTF